This T cell receptor (beta chain) was captured by sequencing in a study of blood T cell repertoires in COVID-19 (TCRdb year 2020). Study-level background: Samples from collaborators originated in the United States, Italy and Spain and spanned both the acute and convalescent phases of COVID-19. The prospective study material was composed of cDNA or gDNA derived from T cells, B-cell-depleted T cells, or PBMCs. Deeply sampled blood TCRbeta repertoires from subjects exposed to, actively infected with, or recovered from COVID-19 were included in the dataset. The repertoires were released in a freely available public database meant as a resource for research on the immune response to SARS-CoV-2. Samples came from the ongoing ImmuneRACE study (first 160 participants) plus 1,254 subjects from 6 global collaborators. Where available, HLA class I and class II types were taken from metadata supplied by the sample provider and were not determined by assay-based typing. The sample metadata nearly always contained a de-identified subject ID, COVID-19 status, age in years and sex. Overall study results and their limits: How much clinical and demographic metadata was included differed by source and by participant, and the metadata was provided uncurated.

TCRbeta CDR3 regions were amplified from genomic DNA using the immunoSEQ Assay, a bias-controlled multiplex PCR. The authors' pipeline ran thus. The number of nucleated cells in each sample was estimated from the amplification of reference gene primers within the assay. To quantify the absolute abundance of each unique TCRbeta CDR3 rearrangement, sequence reads were collapsed and filtered. For each sample, productive Simpson clonality was calculated by taking the square root of Simpson's diversity index across productive rearrangements. TCRdb retrieved this table from immuneACCESS and kept in-frame rearrangements only. Not all clones are present; in checked studies, unresolved V genes account for under half, and no reason is known for the remainder. D and trimming come from the DNA, and the V and J calls and clone size come from that table. The sample yields roughly 70,000 clones; 91% were counted once. About 2.5% of the sample is in the top ten clones.

V loses 4 bases, J loses 2 bases, and the germline ends lie 8 bases apart. The germline V gene (reference sequence) yields LGHDT for CDR1 and YNNKEL for CDR2. Spanning cysteine to phenylalanine, the CDR3 consists of 13 amino acids. CDR3 DNA only is kept here, 39 bases in frame from base 1. A note on this clone: This receptor's antigen is unknown. Per-base quality was not reported, and no clone a single base away is much larger than it.

One collaborating source in Seattle enrolled patients while the patients were actively infected and followed the patients over time throughout the course of disease. Collaborating institutions collected whole blood in K2EDTA tubes following their own protocols. Collaborator samples were shipped for TCRbeta analysis as frozen whole blood, isolated PBMCs, or DNA extracted from either sample type. This TCR came from a man aged 45-65 years with COVID-19, enrolled during active disease. The chain is made from TRBV3-1 (or the pseudogene TRBV3-2) and TRBJ1-1; the D gene cannot be named for sure. Sequenced: peripheral blood. Read as DNA, the sequence is TGTGCCAGCAGCCCGCCGGGAAACACTGAAGCTTTCTTT. Translated, it gives CASSPPGNTEAFF.